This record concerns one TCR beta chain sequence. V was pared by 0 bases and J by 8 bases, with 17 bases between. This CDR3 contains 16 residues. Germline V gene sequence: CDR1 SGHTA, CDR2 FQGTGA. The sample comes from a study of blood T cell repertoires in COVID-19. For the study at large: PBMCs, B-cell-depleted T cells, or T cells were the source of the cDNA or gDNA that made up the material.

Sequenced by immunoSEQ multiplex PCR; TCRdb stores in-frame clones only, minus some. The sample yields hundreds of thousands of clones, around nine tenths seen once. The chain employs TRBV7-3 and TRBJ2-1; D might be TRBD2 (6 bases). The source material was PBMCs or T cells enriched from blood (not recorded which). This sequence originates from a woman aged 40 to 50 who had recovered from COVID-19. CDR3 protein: CASSLTVPTRGHEQFF. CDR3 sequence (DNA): TGTGCCAGCAGCTTAACGGTTCCGACTAGGGGACATGAGCAGTTCTTC.